The present entry profiles one T cell receptor (beta chain) with its context. What this receptor recognizes is not known. No quality values exist for individual bases; no much larger clone is one base distant. The data originate from a study of T cell responses to AZD1222 COVID-19 vaccine (dated by TCRdb to 2020 to 2023). The study in broad terms: AZD1222 recipients whose second dose came at about 4 weeks and those whose second dose came at about 12 weeks were combined into one group, since spike-specific TCR depth and breadth did not differ between the two schedules. A total of under 250 trial participants underwent TCR sequencing, of whom about 210 had received two doses of AZD1222 and about 26 had received two doses of the MenACWY control vaccine. Enrollment into the trials was organized by age into subgroups of 18-55, 56-69 and 70-plus years, and those subgroups contained roughly 140, 27 and 60 TCR-sequenced participants, respectively.

What the time point label conveys for this sample: baseline before first vaccination. Vaccinee samples were obtained from the UK trials COV001 and COV002, which included a single-blind randomized controlled phase 2/3 trial of AZD1222 (ChAdOx1 nCoV-19) in healthy adults. For TCRbeta chain sequencing, PBMC samples were collected from trial participants at day 0 and at day 28 after the second dose. The CDR3 has 11 amino acids, counting the end cysteine and phenylalanine. CDR3 DNA is the only sequence kept; it has 33 bases, read in frame from the first base. V loses 4 bases, J loses 2 bases, and the germline ends lie 2 bases apart. The CDR3 regions of human TCRbeta chains were subjected to immunosequencing. The paper's processing steps were these. Repertoire TCRs were matched against a reference library of SARS-CoV-2-specific TCRs generated with the MIRA antigen-specificity platform. Breadth meant the fraction of unique TCRs that were SARS-CoV-2-associated, whereas depth meant the fraction of total T cells that were SARS-CoV-2-associated. Using the MIRA data, every spike-specific TCR was mapped to the spike region that the TCR reacted to and assigned to either a CD4 or a CD8 class. Log10-transformed breadth and depth values were compared by one-way ANOVA with Sidak's multiple comparisons tests. TCRdb retrieved this table from immuneACCESS and kept in-frame rearrangements only. Not all clones are present; in checked studies, unresolved V genes account for under half, and no reason is known for the remainder. V and J calls plus clone size are reproduced from that table; the DNA served to infer D and trimming. The sample table records tens of thousands of clones; over 75% of these occur just once. The ten most abundant clones make up roughly a fifth of the sample.

Overall results and qualifications from the work: Most participants were white British and females outnumbered males, and the authors suggested that clonal diversity may have been underestimated. CD4 TCRs associated with the vaccine covered the entire spike protein, and the dominant responses were in regions 160-218 and 743-854. Epitopes outside the regions mutated in the B.1.351 and B.1.1.7 variants were reportedly recognized by nearly half of the unique spike-specific TCRs. In the small 56-69-year group, the increase in depth fell short of significance, most likely because of low power. Only six or seven AZD1222 recipients were SARS-CoV-2 seropositive at baseline, limiting conclusions about previously exposed vaccinees. Because no day 14 peak-response samples were available, the repertoires could be characterized only after the peak T cell response. A significant rise in spike-specific TCR breadth and depth was observed after two AZD1222 doses relative to day 0 and relative to MenACWY recipients.

The chain uses TRBV12-3 or TRBV12-4 and TRBJ2-5; the D segment cannot be called with confidence. The sequences come from peripheral blood, collected on day 0 of AZD1222 vaccination. The receptor was derived from an adult in good health. The DNA reads TGTGCCAGCAGTTCACAAGAGACCCAGTACTTC. Its translation is CASSSQETQYF.